These 17 T cell receptor beta chains were sequenced from one sample in a study of response to subunit inactivated influenza vaccine. TCRdb used MiXCR to reprocess the RT-PCR reads, holding one entry per CDR3 protein. The table lists about 500,000 distinct CDR3 sequences, approximately 15% of them singletons. The starting material was CD4+ T cells sorted from PBMCs, obtained about 23 months after vaccination. Receptor source: a man between 50 and 70 years old who received an inactivated influenza vaccine.

As concerns this clonotype: At one end the junction does not follow the germline gene, possibly because of a read error. The V and J genes are TRBV12-3 or TRBV12-4 and TRBJ1-1; tentatively, D is TRBD1 (5 bases). The length of the CDR3 is 13 residues. DNA of the CDR3: TGTGCCAGTAGTTTGTGGGGGACCTCTGAAGCTTTCTTT. The encoded protein is CASSLWGTSEAFF.

This rearrangement joins TRBV12-3 or TRBV12-4 to TRBJ2-1, with D perhaps given as TRBD1 or TRBD2 (5 bases each). V gave up 0 bases and J gave up 9 bases, with 9 bases separating them. The CDR3 totals 13 residues. As DNA, the CDR3 is TGTGCCAGCAGTTTAGCGCAGGGAGCTGAGCAGTTCTTC. Translation: CASSLAQGAEQFF.

This clonotype occurred a few times. The chain employs TRBV28 and TRBJ2-2, with D perhaps matching TRBD2 (6 bases). The V and J ends lost 8 bases and 4 bases respectively, with 17 bases between them. The CDR3 contains 15 residues. The germline V gene has CDR1 MDHEN and CDR2 SYDVKM. DNA of the CDR3: TGTGCCAGCGGTTCACTAGCCGGTGCCACCGGGGAGCTGTTTTTT. It codes for CASGSLAGATGELFF.

The chain employs TRBV29-1 and TRBJ2-3, with 9 positions matching TRBD1. J gave up 4 bases and V 3 bases, and 5 bases lay outside the gene matches. From germline, CDR1 is SQVTM and CDR2 ANQGSEA. The CDR3 sequence is 14 residues long. The CDR3 coding sequence is TGCAGCGTTGACCCGGGACAGGGAGCAGATACGCAGTATTTT. It yields the protein CSVDPGQGADTQYF.

V gene TRBV3-1 combines with J gene TRBJ2-4; 10 nucleotides match TRBD1. Germline trimming cut 3 bases from V and 9 bases from J; bases unmatched to any gene: 8. CDR1 and CDR2 (germline): LGHDT, YNNKEL (reference sequence). CDR3 size: 15 residues. As DNA, the CDR3 is TGTGCCAGCAGCCATCTCAGGACAGGGGGTTCCATTCAGTACTTC. This translates into CASSHLRTGGSIQYF.

This sequence joins TRBV11-1 and TRBJ2-2; 11 nucleotides line up with TRBD2. V was pared by 0 bases and J by 3 bases, with 6 bases of the junction left unmatched. CDR3 size: 18 residues. Per germline, CDR1 SGHAT and CDR2 FQDESV (reference sequence). DNA for the CDR3: TGTGCCAGCAGCTTAGCGGCTAGCGGGAGGCTGTACACCGGGGAGCTGTTTTTT. Protein sequence: CASSLAASGRLYTGELFF. Full variable domain (remainder filled in from reference TRBV11-1 and TRBJ2-2): EAEVAQSPRYKITEKSQAVAFWCDPISGHATLYWYRQILGQGPELLVQFQDESVVDDSQLPKDRFSAERLKGVDSTLKIQPAELGDSAMYLCASSLAASGRLYTGELFFGEGSRLTVL.

This clonotype was seen many times. V gene TRBV12-3 or TRBV12-4 combines with J gene TRBJ2-7, with 10 bases identical to TRBD1. V lost 4 bases, J lost 3 bases, and 6 bases stayed unmatched. The CDR3 sequence is 15 residues long. The CDR3 bases are TGTGCCAGCAGTTCGACAGGGGGCGCGGGCTACGAGCAGTACTTC. Protein: CASSSTGGAGYEQYF.

The rearrangement uses TRBV20-1 and TRBJ2-3; 13 positions match TRBD2. The CDR3 contains 15 residues. Germline V gene lookup returns CDR1 DFQATT and CDR2 SNEGSKA (reference sequence). V dropped 6 bases and J dropped 0; count of bases not matched to a gene: 3. The CDR3 sequence: CSAETSGRSTDTQYF. In nucleotides, the CDR3 is TGCAGTGCCGAGACTAGCGGGAGGAGCACAGATACGCAGTATTTT.

In its sample, this clonotype was seen many times. The chain uses TRBV3-1 and TRBJ2-3; 7 bases are a match to TRBD2. This CDR3 region has 13 residues. Germline CDR1 reads LGHDT; CDR2 reads YNNKEL (reference sequence). Trimming at V came to 6 bases and at J to 4 bases, leaving 4 bases not matched to a gene. DNA of the CDR3: TGTGCCAGCAGGAATACTAGCGCAGATACGCAGTATTTT. Amino acids: CASRNTSADTQYF.

This clonotype showed up just a few times. The chain has TRBV6-1 and TRBJ1-4; D is possibly TRBD1 (6 bases). V was clipped by 7 bases and J by 4 bases, with 16 bases between them. Germline V lookup: CDR1 MNHNS, CDR2 SASEGT. The CDR3 totals 15 residues. The CDR3 sequence: CASKAQGLGNEKLFF. The CDR3 coding sequence is TGTGCCAGCAAAGCCCAGGGGCTCGGTAATGAAAAACTGTTTTTT.

The CDR3 loop reads CASSEVWPGRISNQPQHF. The CDR3 DNA sequence: TGTGCCAGCAGTGAAGTGTGGCCAGGACGAATTAGCAATCAGCCCCAGCATTTT. The chain joins TRBV6-1 to TRBJ1-5, with no clear D. The germline gives CDR1 MNHNS, CDR2 SASEGT. Trimming left V 1 base short and J 0 bases short, with 16 bases between. This CDR3 is 18 amino acids long.

This clonotype has at least ten counts. The chain employs TRBV18 and TRBJ2-4; 7 bases align to TRBD2. CDR1 is KGHSH and CDR2 is LQKENI in the germline V gene. V shed 2 bases, J shed 12 bases, and the junction held 13 bases outside the gene matches. CDR3 length: 15 residues. The CDR3 spells CASSPSGTTPLAQYF. CDR3 bases: TGTGCCAGCTCACCATCCGGGACTACTCCGTTGGCTCAGTACTTC. Supplemented by reference TRBV18 and TRBJ2-4, the full variable domain reads NAGVMQNPRHLVRRRGQEARLRCSPMKGHSHVYWYRQLPEEGLKFMVYLQKENIIDESGMPKERFSAEFPKEGPSILRIQQVVRGDSAAYFCASSPSGTTPLAQYFGAGTRLSVL.

Only a few counts were recorded for this clonotype. The chain has TRBV11-2 and TRBJ2-7; a possible D gene is TRBD2 (6 bases). Trimming stripped 1 base from V and 2 bases from J, with 15 bases between. This CDR3 is 16 amino acids long. The V gene's germline CDR1 is SGHAT and CDR2 FQNNGV. As DNA, the CDR3 is TGTGCCAGCAGCTTAGGCACAAGCGGGCTGGCCTACGAGCAGTACTTC. Translation gives CASSLGTSGLAYEQYF. Supplemented by reference TRBV11-2 and TRBJ2-7, the full variable domain reads EAGVAQSPRYKIIEKRQSVAFWCNPISGHATLYWYQQILGQGPKLLIQFQNNGVVDDSQLPKDRFSAERLKGVDSTLKIQPAKLEDSAVYLCASSLGTSGLAYEQYFGPGTRLTVT.

The J gene is TRBJ2-5, the V gene TRBV7-6, with TRBD1 matching 9 bases. CDR1 is SGHVS and CDR2 is FNYEAQ in the germline V gene. The J segment lost 5 bases and the V segment lost 0 bases, leaving 4 bases of the junction unmatched. The CDR3 has 15 residues. The CDR3 DNA reads TGTGCCAGCAGCTTAGCGACAGGGGGTCTGGAGACCCAGTACTTC. It yields the protein CASSLATGGLETQYF. The variable domain in full, completed from reference TRBV7-6 and TRBJ2-5, reads GAGVSQSPRYKVTKRGQDVALRCDPISGHVSLYWYRQALGQGPEFLTYFNYEAQQDKSGLPNDRFSAERPEGSISTLTIQRTEQRDSAMYRCASSLATGGLETQYFGPGTRLLVL.

The gene calls are TRBV12-3 or TRBV12-4 and TRBJ2-3; a possible D gene is TRBD2 (6 bases). The V gene lost 5 bases and the J gene lost 6 bases, with 6 bases spanning the gap. This CDR3 comprises 11 residues. The CDR3 here is CASSAGDTQYF. The CDR3 DNA sequence: TGTGCCAGCAGTGCGGGGGATACGCAGTATTTT.

The chain recombines TRBV5-6 with TRBJ1-1; D not resolved. The CDR3 is 14 residues long. CDR1 is SGHDT, CDR2 YYEEEE, per germline. V lost 2 bases to trimming and J lost 0 bases, with 8 bases between them. The CDR3 DNA sequence: TGTGCCAGCAGCTTTTTGGGCATGAACACTGAAGCTTTCTTT. Translating it yields CASSFLGMNTEAFF.

A few counts support this clonotype. This chain uses TRBV30 with TRBJ2-1, with D possibly TRBD2 on 6 matching bases. Germline V gene data show CDR1 as GTSNPN and CDR2 as SVGIG (reference sequence). CDR3 size: 14 residues. Trimming took off 2 bases at V and 2 bases at J, with 10 bases between the two ends. The CDR3 DNA reads as TGTGCCTGGAGTCCCGGGAGTGCCTACAATGAGCAGTTCTTC. Amino acids: CAWSPGSAYNEQFF. Filled out from reference TRBV30 and TRBJ2-1, the complete variable domain reads SQTIHQWPATLVQPVGSPLSLECTVEGTSNPNLYWYRQAAGRGLQLLFYSVGIGQISSEVPQNLSASRPQDRQFILSSKKLLLSDSGFYLCAWSPGSAYNEQFFGPGTRLTVL.